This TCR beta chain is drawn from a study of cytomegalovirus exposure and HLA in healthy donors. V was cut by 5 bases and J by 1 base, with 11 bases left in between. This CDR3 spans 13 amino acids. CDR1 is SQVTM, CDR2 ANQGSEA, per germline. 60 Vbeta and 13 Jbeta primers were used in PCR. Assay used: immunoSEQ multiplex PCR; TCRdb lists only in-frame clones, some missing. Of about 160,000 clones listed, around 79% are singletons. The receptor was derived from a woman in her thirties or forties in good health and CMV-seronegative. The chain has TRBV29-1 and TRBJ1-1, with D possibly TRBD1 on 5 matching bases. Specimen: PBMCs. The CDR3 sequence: CSVTRGGNTEAFF. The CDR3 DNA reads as TGCAGCGTTACGCGGGGCGGGAACACTGAAGCTTTCTTT.